This T cell receptor beta chain is from a study of response to subunit inactivated influenza vaccine. About this clonotype itself: It may be a read error: a sequence one base away is much more abundant.

CDR1 SGHTA and CDR2 FQGNSA come from the germline V gene. Trimming stripped 2 bases from V and 0 bases from J, with 6 bases between. This CDR3 region has 14 residues. TCRdb used MiXCR to reprocess the RT-PCR reads, holding one entry per CDR3 protein. The sample contains about 620,000 distinct CDR3 sequences, approximately 10% of which appear only once. These same data were also listed under a study on T cells expressing NK-cell markers. That source notes: Generation of TCR beta cDNA was performed by 5'RACE template switching incorporating UMIs. Sorted CD3+CD56-NKG2C+, CD3+CD56+NKG2C- and CD3+CD56+NKG2C+ T cells were the source of the TCR beta repertoires.

This chain joins TRBV7-2 and TRBJ2-3; D remains ambiguous. The source of this sequence is a man over 45 who received an inactivated influenza vaccine. The source material was PBMCs from blood, sampled on the day of vaccination. CDR3 loop: CASSLSTSTDTQYF. In DNA, the CDR3 is TGTGCCAGCAGCTTATCTACTAGCACAGATACGCAGTATTTT.